These 19 T cell receptor beta chains share one sample of origin, sequenced in a study of blood T cell repertoires in COVID-19. Libraries were prepared by immunoSEQ multiplex PCR; TCRdb keeps only in-frame clonotypes and omits some of them. Here the sample spans some 120,000 clones, about 77% being singletons. Material for sequencing was peripheral blood. These receptors came from a human donor in a cohort sampled during active COVID-19.

The chain combines TRBV2 with TRBJ1-1; no clear D. Germline CDR1 is SNHLY and CDR2 is FYNNEI. V shed 8 bases and J shed 1 base, with 14 bases lying between them. The CDR3 sequence is 14 residues long. The CDR3 spells CASQRETPNTEAFF. As DNA, the CDR3 is TGTGCCAGCCAGAGGGAGACACCGAACACTGAAGCTTTCTTT.

The V call is TRBV28, the J call TRBJ1-1, with TRBD1 as a possible D gene (5 bases). The CDR3 is made up of 15 amino acids. Germline values: CDR1 MDHEN, CDR2 SYDVKM. Trimming left V 5 bases short and J 1 base short, with 14 bases between. CDR3 in DNA: TGTGCCAGCAGTAACCAGGGCGTTGGGAACACTGAAGCTTTCTTT. It encodes CASSNQGVGNTEAFF.

This clone occurred once. The rearrangement links TRBV3-1 (or the pseudogene TRBV3-2) to TRBJ1-5; possible D gene TRBD1, 6 bases. The CDR3 contains 15 residues. Germline V gene data show CDR1 as LGHDT and CDR2 as YNNKEL (reference sequence). The ends were cut back, 3 bases at V and 6 bases at J, with 15 bases in the middle. CDR3 sequence reads: CASSQSGVRGQPQHF. The CDR3 DNA is TGTGCCAGCAGCCAGTCAGGGGTCCGGGGTCAGCCCCAGCATTTT.

The CDR3 reads CASSQGGLGGTQYF. The CDR3 coding sequence is TGCGCCAGCAGCCAAGGAGGGTTAGGAGGGACCCAGTACTTC. J is TRBJ2-5 and V is TRBV4-1, with D maybe TRBD2 (5 bases). V was pared by 1 base and J by 7 bases, with 13 bases between. The CDR3 is 14 amino acids. From germline, CDR1 is MGHRA and CDR2 YSYEKL.

The sample holds a few counts of this clone. The junction departs from germline at one end; a sequencing error may be responsible. This chain joins TRBV7-7 and TRBJ1-1, with 8 bases that match TRBD1. CDR3 size: 16 residues. Germline-derived CDR1 and CDR2 are SSHAT and FNYEAQ (reference sequence). CDR3 protein: CASSLPDRAQNTEAFF. Here the CDR3 DNA reads TGTGCTAGCAGCTTACCGGACAGGGCCCAGAACACTGAAGCTTTCTTT.

The chain employs TRBV15 and TRBJ2-2; no clear D gene. The CDR3 sequence is 14 residues long. Trimming left V 1 base short and J 4 bases short, with 7 bases between. CDR1 LNHNV and CDR2 YYDKDF come from the germline V gene (reference sequence). The CDR3 sequence is CATSRGRVTGELFF. The CDR3 DNA is TGTGCCACCAGCAGAGGTCGGGTCACCGGGGAGCTGTTTTTT.

V usage is TRBV6-5 and J usage is TRBJ1-2; a possible D gene is TRBD1 (5 bases). There are 14 residues in the CDR3. Germline lookup yields CDR1 MNHEY and CDR2 SVGAGI. The V and J ends lost 0 bases and 8 bases respectively, with 13 bases between them. As DNA, the CDR3 is TGTGCCAGCAGTTACTCGAGCAGGGCTGGAGGCTACACCTTC. Protein product: CASSYSSRAGGYTF.

This clone was counted only a few times. The rearrangement links TRBV14 to TRBJ1-6, with a weak D call TRBD1 (6 bases). The CDR3 totals 17 residues. Between the trimmed V and J ends, which lost 2 bases and 7 bases, there was a span of 18 bases. Germline CDR1 is SGHDN and CDR2 is FVKESK. The CDR3 loop is CASSQQTDSRTNSPLHF. CDR3 sequence (DNA): TGTGCCAGCAGCCAACAGACGGACAGTCGGACCAATTCACCCCTCCACTTT.

This clone was seen only once. V gene TRBV11-2 combines with J gene TRBJ1-5, with a possible D match to TRBD1 (6 bases). CDR3 length: 15 residues. V was shortened by 1 base and J by 7 bases, with 14 bases between the two germline ends. Germline values: CDR1 SGHAT, CDR2 FQNNGV. The CDR3 nucleotides read TGTGCCAGCAGCTTAGGCGGCAGGGGAGGGCAGCCCCAGCATTTT. It translates to CASSLGGRGGQPQHF.

This clone appeared a single time. The V and J genes are TRBV19 and TRBJ2-1; D remains unclear. CDR1 and CDR2 from the germline V gene are LNHDA and SQIVND (reference sequence). With 6 bases removed from V and 5 bases from J, the gap between germline ends came to 23 bases. The CDR3 totals 17 residues. CDR3 in amino acids: CASSLPGFMGTDNEQFF. CDR3 sequence (DNA): TGTGCCAGTAGCCTCCCGGGTTTTATGGGTACGGACAATGAGCAGTTCTTC.

The V and J genes are TRBV25-1 and TRBJ1-6; D uncertain. From germline, CDR1 is MGHDK and CDR2 SYGVNS. The CDR3 totals 13 residues. The germline V and J ends were trimmed by 6 bases and 6 bases, with 9 bases remaining between them. CDR3 sequence: CASRIKANSPLHF. In DNA form, the CDR3 reads TGTGCCAGCAGAATCAAAGCTAATTCACCCCTCCACTTT.

This clone was recorded once. Compared with germline, one end of the junction differs, possibly owing to a read error. This chain joins TRBV11-2 and TRBJ2-7; D is possibly TRBD2 (6 bases). Germline CDR1 reads SGHAT; CDR2 reads FQNNGV. The CDR3 extends over 12 amino acids. The CDR3 nucleotides are TGTGCCAGCAGCTCGACCGGGAGTTACCTTAACTTC. Residues: CASSSTGSYLNF.

The chain is built from TRBV30 and TRBJ2-3; possible D gene TRBD2, 6 bases. This CDR3 has 18 amino acids. Germline V lookup: CDR1 GTSNPN, CDR2 SVGIG (reference sequence). V lost 6 bases and J 0 bases, leaving 25 bases between the germline ends. CDR3 sequence (DNA): TGTGCCTGCTTGACTAGGCCTTTCTTTCCCTATAGCACAGATACGCAGTATTTT. This gives the protein CACLTRPFFPYSTDTQYF.

This clone has only a few counts. This chain links TRBV6-5 with TRBJ1-1; perhaps TRBD1 as D (5 bases). Trimming stripped 7 bases from V and 1 base from J, with 13 bases between. Germline assignment: CDR1 MNHEY and CDR2 SVGAGI. CDR3 length: 14 residues. CDR3 bases: TGTGCCAGCAAAATAACAGGACCGAACACTGAAGCTTTCTTT. Its protein product is CASKITGPNTEAFF.

This sequence joins TRBV5-4 and TRBJ1-2, with 7 bases aligning to TRBD1. CDR3 length: 14 amino acids. Germline lookup yields CDR1 SGHNT and CDR2 YYREEE (reference sequence). Losses at the gene ends were 4 bases for V and 0 bases for J; bases not matched to a gene: 3. The CDR3 nucleotides read TGTGCCAGCAGCCAAGGGACAGCTAACTATGGCTACACCTTC. It translates to CASSQGTANYGYTF.

This chain uses TRBV5-1 with TRBJ2-6; tentatively, D is TRBD1 (5 bases). The CDR3 extends over 15 amino acids. V was shortened by 4 bases and J by 1 base, with 9 bases between the two germline ends. Germline V CDR1 and CDR2: SGHRS, YFSETQ. The CDR3 DNA follows: TGCGCCAGCAGCCTGACAGTGTCTGGGGCCAACGTCCTGACTTTC. Protein sequence: CASSLTVSGANVLTF.

V and J are TRBV19 and TRBJ1-5; TRBD1 agrees at 8 bases. The V segment lost 6 bases and the J segment 0 bases; nucleotides outside the gene matches: 10. CDR3 length: 17 residues. The V gene's germline CDR1 is LNHDA and CDR2 SQIVND (reference sequence). CDR3 in DNA: TGTGCCAGTAGGTCCGGGACAGGAGCATATAGCAATCAGCCCCAGCATTTT. Amino acid sequence: CASRSGTGAYSNQPQHF.

This chain links TRBV3-1 (or the pseudogene TRBV3-2) with TRBJ2-3; 10 nucleotides agree with TRBD2. The V and J ends lost 3 bases and 4 bases, in that order; junction bases with no gene match: 10. The CDR3 is 17 residues long. Germline loops: CDR1 LGHDT, CDR2 YNNKEL (reference sequence). The CDR3 bases are TGTGCCAGCAGCCAGGGACTAGCGTCTCAAGGGGCAGATACGCAGTATTTT. Its protein product is CASSQGLASQGADTQYF.

V usage is TRBV19 and J usage is TRBJ1-6, with 10 bases identical to TRBD1. CDR3 length: 15 amino acids. Germline values: CDR1 LNHDA, CDR2 SQIVND (reference sequence). Trimming took 5 bases from V and 10 from J; bases not matched to a gene: 8. The CDR3 bases are TGTGCCAGTAGTGGCCCCGGGACAGGGGACTCACCCCTCCACTTT. Translation gives CASSGPGTGDSPLHF.